Each of the 18 T cell receptor beta chains below was sequenced from the same sample in a study of blood T cell repertoires in COVID-19. Produced via immunoSEQ multiplex PCR; TCRdb's table is partial and in-frame only. In the table there are 160,000 or so clones, 70% to 85% of which are singletons. Source material: peripheral blood. These receptors were taken from a woman in her forties or fifties with acute or convalescent COVID-19.

The chain links TRBV5-4 to TRBJ2-1; 7 nucleotides line up with TRBD2. Germline loops: CDR1 SGHNT, CDR2 YYREEE (reference sequence). The CDR3 contains 16 residues. The trim removed 0 bases at V and 7 bases at J, leaving 10 bases unmatched. Here the CDR3 reads CASSLAPLSGVNEQFF. DNA for the CDR3: TGTGCCAGCAGCTTGGCTCCACTCAGCGGGGTGAATGAGCAGTTCTTC.

This clone appeared once. The chain carries TRBV21-1 and TRBJ1-2; the D segment call TRBD1 is taken from the table without a DNA check. TRBV21-1 is tagged as a pseudogene. The CDR3 is 16 amino acids. The CDR3 protein is CASSYPGQGLHYGYTF. CDR3 coding DNA: TGTGCCAGCAGCTATCCGGGACAGGGGCTCCACTATGGCTACACCTTC.

The rearrangement links TRBV7-2 to TRBJ2-1; tentative D call: TRBD2 (6 bases). The germline CDR1 and CDR2 sequences are SGHTA and FQGNSA. The CDR3 covers 15 residues. V was cut by 4 bases and J by 5 bases, with 15 bases left in between. This CDR3 is CASSSGLPGNNEQFF. The DNA for the CDR3 is TGTGCCAGCAGCTCGGGACTCCCGGGGAACAATGAGCAGTTCTTC.

The gene calls are TRBV19 and TRBJ1-2; TRBD1 aligns across 9 bases. V shed 3 bases and J 6 bases; nucleotides not matched to a gene: 11. This CDR3 comprises 16 residues. The germline gives CDR1 LNHDA, CDR2 SQIVND (reference sequence). The CDR3 region is CASSIEWNRGRNGYTF. The CDR3 nucleotides read TGTGCCAGTAGTATCGAGTGGAACAGGGGGCGTAATGGCTACACCTTC.

The chain employs TRBV9 and TRBJ2-7; perhaps TRBD1 as D (5 bases). The length of the CDR3 is 15 residues. V shed 0 bases and J shed 4 bases, with 14 bases lying between them. Per germline, CDR1 SGDLS and CDR2 YYNGEE. DNA for the CDR3: TGTGCCAGCAGCGTAGGCGTAGGGGTGGCGTACGAGCAGTACTTC. Its protein product is CASSVGVGVAYEQYF.

This chain joins TRBV2 and TRBJ2-3, with 11 nucleotides matching TRBD1. V shed 1 base and J 4 bases; nucleotides not matched to a gene: 1. This CDR3 is built from 15 residues. CDR1 and CDR2 from the germline V gene are SNHLY and FYNNEI. The CDR3, as DNA: TGTGCCAGCAGTGAAGAGGGACAGGGGGCAGATACGCAGTATTTT. Its translation is CASSEEGQGADTQYF.

This rearrangement joins TRBV27 to TRBJ2-3, with TRBD2 matching over 12 bases. The V and J ends lost 4 bases and 6 bases, in that order; junction bases with no gene match: 11. The CDR3 totals 17 residues. The germline gives CDR1 MNHEY, CDR2 SMNVEV (reference sequence). CDR3 in amino acids: CASSSSAGTSGWDTQYF. The DNA for the CDR3 is TGTGCCAGCAGTTCCTCCGCCGGGACTAGCGGGTGGGATACGCAGTATTTT.

This chain links TRBV28 with TRBJ2-7; TRBD2 agrees at 9 bases. CDR3 size: 18 residues. V shed 6 bases and J 5 bases; nucleotides not matched to a gene: 20. Germline values: CDR1 MDHEN, CDR2 SYDVKM. CDR3 in DNA: TGTGCCAGCAGGCAAACCCTGCGGGGGGGCCGGGGGGTAGACGAGCAGTACTTC. Protein product: CASRQTLRGGRGVDEQYF. Drawing the rest from reference TRBV28 and TRBJ2-7, the complete variable domain is DVKVTQSSRYLVKRTGEKVFLECVQDMDHENMFWYRQDPGLGLRLIYFSYDVKMKEKGDIPEGYSVSREKKERFSLILESASTNQTSMYLCASRQTLRGGRGVDEQYFGPGTRLTVT.

The chain has TRBV3-1 (or the pseudogene TRBV3-2) and TRBJ2-4; perhaps TRBD2 as D (6 bases). This CDR3 has 15 residues. Germline V lookup: CDR1 LGHDT, CDR2 YNNKEL (reference sequence). V was cut by 3 bases and J by 0 bases, with 9 bases left in between. CDR3: CASSHGGLAKNIQYF. CDR3 bases: TGTGCCAGCAGCCATGGGGGACTAGCCAAAAACATTCAGTACTTC.

V gene TRBV19 combines with J gene TRBJ1-2; a possible D gene is TRBD1 (6 bases). The CDR3 runs 16 residues. Germline V lookup: CDR1 LNHDA, CDR2 SQIVND (reference sequence). V lost 4 bases and J 3 bases, leaving 18 bases between the germline ends. The CDR3 coding sequence is TGTGCCAGTAGTACGATTGCGCACAGGGTTGACTATGGCTACACCTTC. It codes for CASSTIAHRVDYGYTF. The entire variable domain, with the rest obtained from reference TRBV19 and TRBJ1-2, is as follows: DGGITQSPKYLFRKEGQNVTLSCEQNLNHDAMYWYRQDPGQGLRLIYYSQIVNDFQKGDIAEGYSVSREKKESFPLTVTSAQKNPTAFYLCASSTIAHRVDYGYTFGSGTRLTVV.

Here the CDR3 reads CASSLMVGGYTF. CDR3 sequence (DNA): TGTGCCAGCAGCCTCATGGTGGGCGGCTACACCTTC. The chain has TRBV14 and TRBJ1-2, with D unresolved. This CDR3 region has 12 residues. Trimming shortened V by 4 bases and J by 8 bases, and 11 bases separated the two germline ends. Germline V gene lookup returns CDR1 SGHDN and CDR2 FVKESK.

V and J are TRBV7-2 and TRBJ2-1; TRBD1 agrees at 10 bases. V shed 5 bases and J 7 bases; nucleotides not matched to a gene: 11. This CDR3 is 16 amino acids long. Germline V gene data show CDR1 as SGHTA and CDR2 as FQGNSA. CDR3 sequence: CASSPNRQGASNEQFF. The CDR3 nucleotides read TGTGCCAGCAGCCCGAACAGACAGGGGGCAAGTAATGAGCAGTTCTTC.

The chain employs TRBV7-9 and TRBJ1-1; tentative D call: TRBD1 (5 bases). With 3 bases removed from V and 6 bases from J, the gap between germline ends came to 20 bases. This CDR3 comprises 16 residues. The germline V gene encodes CDR1 SEHNR and CDR2 FQNEAQ (reference sequence). The CDR3 DNA is TGTGCCAGCAGCTTGCAAGACAGAGAGATCTTCCCTGAAGCTTTCTTT. This codes for CASSLQDREIFPEAFF.

This clone is a singleton in its sample. The chain has TRBV18 and TRBJ2-3; TRBD2 matches 8 bases. The CDR3 contains 16 residues. Germline V lookup: CDR1 KGHSH, CDR2 LQKENI. The V and J ends lost 0 bases and 3 bases, in that order; junction bases with no gene match: 5. CDR3 protein: CASSPPSGGPTDTQYF. The CDR3, as DNA: TGTGCCAGCTCACCACCCAGCGGGGGCCCGACAGATACGCAGTATTTT.

The rearrangement links TRBV27 to TRBJ2-3, with 7 bases that match TRBD2. J lost 2 bases, V lost 8 bases, and 4 bases had no gene match. The CDR3 spans 13 residues. The germline V gene has CDR1 MNHEY and CDR2 SMNVEV (reference sequence). CDR3 protein: CASGGRVTDTQYF. The CDR3 nucleotides read TGTGCCAGCGGGGGGAGGGTCACAGATACGCAGTATTTT.

The rearrangement joins TRBV15 to TRBJ2-7; TRBD1 agrees at 10 bases. CDR1 and CDR2 (germline): LNHNV, YYDKDF (reference sequence). Losses at the gene ends were 6 bases for V and 6 bases for J; bases not matched to a gene: 5. This CDR3 has 13 residues. CDR3 DNA sequence: TGTGCCACCAGAAGACAGGGGGCAATCGAGCAGTACTTC. Protein sequence: CATRRQGAIEQYF.

In DNA, the CDR3 is TGTGCCAGCAGTTCCCCAGGGCTCCCAAACACCGGGGAGCTGTTTTTT. This codes for CASSSPGLPNTGELFF. This chain uses TRBV7-3 with TRBJ2-2, with TRBD1 as a possible D gene (5 bases). The CDR3 length is 16 residues. The V gene's germline CDR1 is SGHTA and CDR2 FQGTGA. The V gene lost 6 bases and the J gene lost 2 bases, with 16 bases spanning the gap.

The chain is built from TRBV9 and TRBJ2-3, with unresolved D. V was trimmed by 0 bases and J by 2 bases, leaving 7 bases between them. Germline values: CDR1 SGDLS, CDR2 YYNGEE. The CDR3 is 14 amino acids. The DNA of the CDR3 is TGTGCCAGCAGCGTAGCCCAGTACACAGATACGCAGTATTTT. Protein product: CASSVAQYTDTQYF.